The rows below give T cell receptor beta chains drawn from one sample of a study of metastatic and nonmetastatic thyroid tumors. TCRdb reassembled clones from the PCR reads with MiXCR. Altogether approximately 7,000 clones are present, roughly two fifths being singletons, with the ten largest covering approximately 40%. The sequencing sample was made of tumor tissue. These receptors came from a female donor with papillary thyroid cancer or a benign thyroid nodule (not recorded which). Some clones in this sample may be carry-over from other donors' samples. CDR3s include the opening cysteine and the closing phenylalanine or tryptophan. The D gene is left open where the match is weak. Clone size is shown for a subset of rows, as once, few, many or a class of expanded clone.

d_call,clone_size,v_call,j_call,cdr3_aa,cdr3_nt
-,-,TRBV11-2,TRBJ2-7,CASSSGVVGYEQYF,TGTGCCAGCAGCTCCGGAGTAGTGGGGTACGAGCAGTACTTC
-,-,TRBV7-2,TRBJ2-2,CASSFTLAVTGELFF,TGTGCCAGCAGCTTCACCTTAGCGGTCACCGGGGAGCTGTTTTTT
-,-,TRBV3-1,TRBJ1-2,CASSPDRYGYTF,TGTGCCAGCAGCCCCGACAGATATGGCTACACCTTC
-,-,TRBV5-1,TRBJ1-2,CASSYTDTAYGYTF,TGCGCCAGCAGCTATACTGACACGGCCTATGGCTACACCTTC
TRBD1,medium-sized,TRBV30,TRBJ2-1,CAWRKGDRDDNEQFF,TGTGCCTGGAGAAAGGGGGACAGGGATGACAATGAGCAGTTCTTC
-,-,TRBV5-1,TRBJ2-7,CASSAPGEPHEQYF,TGCGCCAGCAGCGCCCCGGGGGAGCCTCACGAGCAGTACTTC
-,-,TRBV27,TRBJ2-7,CASRGSPYEQYF,TGTGCCAGCAGGGGGAGCCCCTACGAGCAGTACTTC
TRBD2,few,TRBV12-3/TRBV12-4,TRBJ2-1,CASRYTGGDEQFF,TGTGCCAGCAGGTATACCGGGGGGGATGAGCAGTTCTTC
-,few,TRBV2,TRBJ1-2,CASSRDNYGYTF,TGTGCCAGCAGTAGGGATAACTATGGCTACACCTTC
-,-,TRBV5-1,TRBJ2-2,CASSFRRAGPNTGELFF,TGCGCCAGCAGCTTTCGGAGAGCGGGCCCGAACACCGGGGAGCTGTTTTTT
-,few,TRBV7-8,TRBJ2-2,CASSSAIRNTGELFF,TGTGCCAGCAGCTCCGCTATACGGAACACCGGGGAGCTGTTTTTT
-,many,TRBV7-9,TRBJ2-2,CASTSEWELFF,TGTGCCAGCACCTCAGAGTGGGAGCTGTTTTTT
TRBD1,-,TRBV5-1,TRBJ2-7,CASSSGQGAYEQYF,TGCGCCAGCAGCTCGGGACAGGGGGCCTACGAGCAGTACTTC
-,medium-sized,TRBV4-2,TRBJ2-2,CASSPGRGELFF,TGTGCCAGCAGCCCGGGCAGGGGGGAGCTGTTTTTT
TRBD1,-,TRBV5-1,TRBJ1-1,CASSLLPGQINTEAFF,TGCGCCAGCAGCTTATTACCGGGACAGATTAACACTGAAGCTTTCTTT
-,medium-sized,TRBV18,TRBJ2-7,CASSPSIDEQYF,TGTGCCAGCTCACCTTCTATCGATGAGCAGTACTTC
-,-,TRBV11-1,TRBJ2-1,CASSPGPSSYNEQFF,TGTGCCAGCAGCCCCGGCCCGAGCTCCTACAATGAGCAGTTCTTC
TRBD1,many,TRBV3-1,TRBJ2-3,CASSRLGQGITDTQYF,TGTGCCAGCAGCCGATTGGGACAGGGGATCACAGATACGCAGTATTTT
-,-,TRBV5-1,TRBJ1-1,CASSLMSTTNTEAFF,TGCGCCAGCAGCTTGATGAGCACTACAAACACTGAAGCTTTCTTT
-,-,TRBV20-1,TRBJ2-7,CSASAGTENWYEQYF,TGCAGTGCTAGTGCCGGGACCGAGAATTGGTACGAGCAGTACTTC
-,-,TRBV20-1,TRBJ2-7,CSANELELYEQYF,TGCAGTGCTAACGAACTAGAACTATACGAGCAGTACTTC
-,-,TRBV5-1,TRBJ2-5,CASSYRQGKGETQYF,TGCGCCAGCAGCTATCGGCAGGGGAAAGGGGAGACCCAGTACTTC
-,-,TRBV5-1,TRBJ1-5,CASSSGHGDSNQPQHF,TGCGCCAGCAGCTCCGGACACGGGGATAGCAATCAGCCCCAGCATTTT
TRBD1,-,TRBV11-2,TRBJ1-1,CASSTGQGNEAFF,TGTGCCAGCAGCACGGGACAGGGGAATGAAGCTTTCTTT
-,few,TRBV27,TRBJ1-2,CASSPTGVLPYGYTF,TGTGCCAGTAGTCCGACCGGGGTGTTACCCTATGGCTACACCTTC
TRBD2,medium-sized,TRBV20-1,TRBJ2-3,CSALGRGADTQYF,TGCAGTGCGTTGGGCCGGGGGGCAGATACGCAGTATTTT
TRBD1,few,TRBV10-3,TRBJ1-2,CAIRDTGGAGGYTF,TGTGCCATTCGGGATACAGGGGGCGCGGGCGGCTACACCTTC
-,-,TRBV4-1,TRBJ1-2,CASSQGGNYGYTF,TGCGCCAGCAGCCAAGGGGGTAACTATGGCTACACCTTC
-,-,TRBV28,TRBJ2-7,CASSSEADPHSYEQYF,TGTGCCAGCAGTTCAGAGGCGGACCCACACTCCTACGAGCAGTACTTC
TRBD1,many,TRBV5-1,TRBJ1-2,CASRTGARDYGYTF,TGCGCCAGCAGAACAGGGGCGCGGGACTATGGCTACACCTTC
-,once,TRBV20-1,TRBJ2-4,CSARDPGSGNIQYF,TGCAGTGCTAGAGATCCCGGGAGTGGAAACATTCAGTACTTC
-,-,TRBV27,TRBJ2-1,CASGIRLTSYNEQFF,TGTGCCAGCGGTATCCGGCTGACCTCCTACAATGAGCAGTTCTTC
-,-,TRBV6-2/TRBV6-3,TRBJ1-2,CASSSPMGYGYTF,TGTGCCAGCAGTTCCCCTATGGGCTATGGCTACACCTTC
TRBD1,few,TRBV2,TRBJ2-1,CASGWDSGVDEQFF,TGTGCCAGCGGGTGGGACAGTGGGGTCGATGAGCAGTTCTTC
TRBD2,-,TRBV5-1,TRBJ2-7,CASSDEGLAGVSEQYF,TGCGCCAGCAGCGACGAGGGACTAGCGGGAGTGAGCGAGCAGTACTTC
-,-,TRBV20-1,TRBJ2-7,CSAKGGGTTSYEQYF,TGCAGTGCTAAGGGAGGGGGCACCACCTCCTACGAGCAGTACTTC
TRBD2,-,TRBV2,TRBJ2-7,CASGGRTSGKAEHYF,TGTGCCAGCGGGGGCAGGACTAGCGGGAAGGCCGAGCATTACTTC
TRBD2,few,TRBV28,TRBJ2-2,CASRPTSGNTGELFF,TGTGCCAGCAGGCCGACTAGCGGGAACACCGGGGAGCTGTTTTTT
-,few,TRBV12-3/TRBV12-4,TRBJ2-1,CASSLARASAGTPNEQFF,TGTGCCAGCAGTTTAGCGCGGGCTAGCGCGGGGACTCCTAATGAGCAGTTCTTC
TRBD1,medium-sized,TRBV5-1,TRBJ2-7,CASSLPQTGGNGEQYF,TGCGCCAGCAGCTTGCCGCAGACAGGGGGCAACGGCGAGCAGTACTTC
-,few,TRBV27,TRBJ1-2,CASILRHGGYGYTF,TGTGCCAGCATCCTCAGACACGGGGGCTATGGCTACACCTTC
-,few,TRBV5-1,TRBJ1-1,CASSLVGGGTEAFF,TGCGCCAGCAGCTTGGTGGGGGGCGGCACTGAAGCTTTCTTT
TRBD1,-,TRBV18,TRBJ2-1,CASSPGQGANNAQFF,TGTGCCAGCTCACCCGGGCAGGGGGCTAACAATGCGCAGTTCTTC
-,-,TRBV5-1,TRBJ2-1,CASSTEQVARGDEQFF,TGCGCCAGCAGCACGGAACAGGTTGCCAGGGGCGATGAGCAGTTCTTC
-,medium-sized,TRBV11-3,TRBJ2-3,CASKGQNTDTQYF,TGTGCCAGCAAAGGGCAGAACACAGATACGCAGTATTTT
-,-,TRBV9,TRBJ1-1,CASSVVGTKEAEAFF,TGTGCCAGCAGCGTAGTTGGCACCAAAGAGGCTGAAGCTTTCTTT
-,medium-sized,TRBV11-3,TRBJ2-7,CASSLGVGGSYEQYF,TGTGCCAGCAGCTTGGGAGTCGGCGGGTCCTACGAGCAGTACTTC
TRBD1,-,TRBV6-9,TRBJ1-1,CASRYRGGTEAFF,TGTGCCAGCAGGTACAGGGGAGGCACTGAAGCTTTCTTT
TRBD1,once,TRBV9,TRBJ2-2,CASSVTGTGVTGELFF,TGTGCCAGCAGCGTAACCGGGACAGGGGTTACCGGGGAGCTGTTTTTT
TRBD2,-,TRBV7-3,TRBJ2-1,CASSLQLAGDYNEQFF,TGTGCCAGCAGCCTTCAACTAGCGGGAGATTACAATGAGCAGTTCTTC
-,-,TRBV6-1,TRBJ1-5,CASSVERSNQPQHF,TGTGCCAGCAGTGTAGAAAGGAGCAATCAGCCCCAGCATTTT
-,-,TRBV5-1,TRBJ2-1,CASSLAGASYNEQFF,TGCGCCAGCAGCTTGGCGGGAGCCTCCTACAATGAGCAGTTCTTC
-,medium-sized,TRBV24-1,TRBJ2-1,CATSDMGQGSYNEQFF,TGTGCCACCAGTGACATGGGGCAAGGCTCCTACAATGAGCAGTTCTTC
-,few,TRBV12-3/TRBV12-4,TRBJ2-2,CASSWTGAWPWELFF,TGTGCCAGCAGCTGGACCGGTGCCTGGCCCTGGGAGCTGTTTTTT
TRBD1,medium-sized,TRBV20-1,TRBJ1-1,CSAVLRTGGLTEAFF,TGCAGTGCTGTCCTTAGGACAGGGGGCCTCACTGAAGCTTTCTTT